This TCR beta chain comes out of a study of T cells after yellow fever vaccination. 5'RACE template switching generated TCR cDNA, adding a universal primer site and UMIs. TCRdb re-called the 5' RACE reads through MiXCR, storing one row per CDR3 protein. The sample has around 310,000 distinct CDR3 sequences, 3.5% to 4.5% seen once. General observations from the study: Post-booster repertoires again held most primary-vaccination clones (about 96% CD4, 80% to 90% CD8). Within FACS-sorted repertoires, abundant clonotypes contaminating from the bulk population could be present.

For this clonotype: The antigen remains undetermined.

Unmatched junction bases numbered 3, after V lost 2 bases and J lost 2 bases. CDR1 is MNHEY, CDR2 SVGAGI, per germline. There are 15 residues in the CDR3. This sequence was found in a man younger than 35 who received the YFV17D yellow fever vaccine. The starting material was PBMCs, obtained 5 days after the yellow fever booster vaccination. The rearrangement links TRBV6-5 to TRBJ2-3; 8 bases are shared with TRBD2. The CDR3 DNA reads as TGTGCCAGCAGTTACAAGCGGGGGCTCACAGATACGCAGTATTTT. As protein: CASSYKRGLTDTQYF.